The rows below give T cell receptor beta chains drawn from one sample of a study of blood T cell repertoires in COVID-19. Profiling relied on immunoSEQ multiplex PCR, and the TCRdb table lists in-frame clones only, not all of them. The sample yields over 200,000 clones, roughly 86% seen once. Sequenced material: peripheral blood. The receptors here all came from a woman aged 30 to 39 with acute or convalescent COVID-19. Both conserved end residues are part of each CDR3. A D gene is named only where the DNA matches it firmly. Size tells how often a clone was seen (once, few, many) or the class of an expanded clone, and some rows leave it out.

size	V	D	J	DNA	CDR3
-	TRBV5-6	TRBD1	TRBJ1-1	TGTGCCAGCACTCCTCCTCCGGGACAGGGGATAAACACTGAAGCTTTCTTT	CASTPPPGQGINTEAFF
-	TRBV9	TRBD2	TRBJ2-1	TGTGCCAGCAGCTTTCGGACTAGCGGGGGACCCAATGAGCAGTTCTTC	CASSFRTSGGPNEQFF
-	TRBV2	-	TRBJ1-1	TGTGCCAGCAGTGAGGGCAGCGGGCTCATGAACACTGAAGCTTTCTTT	CASSEGSGLMNTEAFF
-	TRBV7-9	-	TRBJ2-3	TGTGCCAGCACAGGGGCAGATACGCAGTATTTT	CASTGADTQYF
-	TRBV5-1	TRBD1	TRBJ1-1	TGCGCCAGCACTACCGGGACAGGGGACACTGAAGCTTTCTTT	CASTTGTGDTEAFF
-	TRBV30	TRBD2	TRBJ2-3	TGTGCCTGGAGTGGGCTAGCGGGAGCAGATACGCAGTATTTT	CAWSGLAGADTQYF
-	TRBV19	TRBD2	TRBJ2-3	TGTGCCAGTAGTATGCGGCTAGCGGGCCGCACAGATACGCAGTATTTT	CASSMRLAGRTDTQYF
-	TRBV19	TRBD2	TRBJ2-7	TGTGCCAGTAGTAGCGGGGGGAGCTCCTACGAGCAGTACTTC	CASSSGGSSYEQYF
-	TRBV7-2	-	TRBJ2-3	TGTGCCAGCAGCTTAATAGGGCAGGGAAGGAGTACGCAGTATTTT	CASSLIGQGRSTQYF
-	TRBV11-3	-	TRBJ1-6	TGTGCCAGCAGCTTAAGAAGCGGGGACTATAATTCACCCCTCCACTTT	CASSLRSGDYNSPLHF
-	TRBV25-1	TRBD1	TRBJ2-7	TGTGCCAGCAGTGAATCGTGGACAGGGCACTCCTACGAGCAGTACTTC	CASSESWTGHSYEQYF
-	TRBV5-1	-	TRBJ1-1	TGCGCCAGCAGCTTGGCAGGGTCCATCACTGAAGCTTTCTTT	CASSLAGSITEAFF
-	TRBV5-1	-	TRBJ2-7	TGCGCCAGCAGCTTGGAACAGGGTCCACTCTCCTACGAGCAGTACTTC	CASSLEQGPLSYEQYF
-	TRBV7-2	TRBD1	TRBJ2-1	TGTGCCAGCAGCGCCCGACAGGGAAGGGACAATGAGCAGTTCTTC	CASSARQGRDNEQFF
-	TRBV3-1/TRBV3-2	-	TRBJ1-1	TGTGCCAGCAGCCAAGATTGGAGGGGCGGGGCTTTCTTT	CASSQDWRGGAFF
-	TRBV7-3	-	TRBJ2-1	TGTGCCAGCAGCATTTACAGGGGGGGTGAGCAGTTCTTC	CASSIYRGGEQFF
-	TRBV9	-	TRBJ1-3	TGTGCCAGCAGCGTAACAGTAACTGGAAACACCATATATTTT	CASSVTVTGNTIYF
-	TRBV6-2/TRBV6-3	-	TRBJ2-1	TGTGCCAGCAGTCCGGCCAGCGGGTTCTACAATGAGCAGTTCTTC	CASSPASGFYNEQFF
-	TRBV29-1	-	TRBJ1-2	TGCAGCCTGCGTCAGGGGAGCGGCTACACCTTC	CSLRQGSGYTF
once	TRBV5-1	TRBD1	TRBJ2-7	TGCGCCAGCAGCAGGGGGACAGGCAGCCAAGGTGGATTAGAGGGGGTGCTCTCCTACGAGCAGTACTTC	CASSRGTGSQGGLEGVLSYEQYF
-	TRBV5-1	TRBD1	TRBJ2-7	TGCGCCAGCAGCGAAACCGGGACAGGATTCGAGCAGTACTTC	CASSETGTGFEQYF
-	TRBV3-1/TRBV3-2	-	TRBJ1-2	TGTGCCAGCAGCTCAGGGGTTTATGGCTACACCTTC	CASSSGVYGYTF
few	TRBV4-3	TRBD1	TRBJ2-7	TGCGCCAGCAGCCAAGACGGACAGGGGGGCCCCTACGAGCAGTACTTC	CASSQDGQGGPYEQYF
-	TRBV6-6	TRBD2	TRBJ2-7	TGTGCCAGCAGCCCCACCAAGACTAGCGGAACCTACGAGCAGTACTTC	CASSPTKTSGTYEQYF
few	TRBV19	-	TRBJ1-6	TGTGCCAGTAGTATCGTTGCGAGGGTGCCGGGGAGAAACTATAATTCACCCCTCCACTTT	CASSIVARVPGRNYNSPLHF
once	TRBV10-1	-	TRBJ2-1	TGCGCCAGCAGTGAGGGGTCTAGAACTGTCTTC	CASSEGSRTVF
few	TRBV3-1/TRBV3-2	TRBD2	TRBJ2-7	TGTGCCAGCAGCCAGGGACTAGCGGGAGATGTCTACGAGCAGTACTTC	CASSQGLAGDVYEQYF
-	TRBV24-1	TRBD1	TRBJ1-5	TGTGCCACCAGCCAGGGGGCAAGCAATCAGCCCCAGCATTTT	CATSQGASNQPQHF
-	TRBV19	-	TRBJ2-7	TGTGCCAGTAGGGCCGGGGAAAGCTCCTACGAGCAGTACTTC	CASRAGESSYEQYF
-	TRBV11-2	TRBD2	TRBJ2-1	TGTGCCAGCAGCCGACCGGGACTAGGGTACAATGAGCAGTTCTTC	CASSRPGLGYNEQFF
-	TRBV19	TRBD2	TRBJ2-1	TGTGCCAGTAGTATAGATCACCCCAGCGGGAGGGCCGGTGAGCAGTTCTTC	CASSIDHPSGRAGEQFF
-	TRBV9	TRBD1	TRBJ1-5	TGTGCCAGCAGCTCAAGGACAGGGGTTAATAGCAATCAGCCCCAGCATTTT	CASSSRTGVNSNQPQHF
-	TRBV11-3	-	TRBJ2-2	TGTGCCAGCAGCTTATTCGGATCGCGCGGGACCAACACCGGGGAGCTGTTTTTT	CASSLFGSRGTNTGELFF
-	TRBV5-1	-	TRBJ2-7	TGCGCCAGCAGTGACAGGTTCAACGAGCAGTACTTC	CASSDRFNEQYF
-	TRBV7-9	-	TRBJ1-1	TGTGCCAGCAGCTTAGGGGCTACGAACACTGAAGCTTTCTTT	CASSLGATNTEAFF
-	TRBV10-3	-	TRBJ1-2	TGTGCCATCAGGCAATGGACGGGAATTAACTATGGCTACACCTTC	CAIRQWTGINYGYTF
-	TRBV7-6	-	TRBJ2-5	TGTGCCAGCAGTCGGACAGTCGCCCAAGAGACCCAGTACTTC	CASSRTVAQETQYF
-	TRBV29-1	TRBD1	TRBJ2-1	TGCAGCGGACAGGGCGTTGAGCAGTTCTTC	CSGQGVEQFF
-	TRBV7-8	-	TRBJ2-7	TGTGCCAGCAGCTTACGCCCTAGTTACGAGCAGTACTTC	CASSLRPSYEQYF
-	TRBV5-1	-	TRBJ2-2	TGCGCCAGCAGCTCGGGGGATTGGGTCACCGGGGAGCTGTTTTTT	CASSSGDWVTGELFF
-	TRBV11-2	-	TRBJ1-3	TGTGCCAGCGTCCAGGGGAGCTCTGGAAACACCATATATTTT	CASVQGSSGNTIYF
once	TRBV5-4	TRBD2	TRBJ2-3	TGTGCCAGCAGCAGCCCCCGGGCGGGAGGGACAGATACGCAGTATTTT	CASSSPRAGGTDTQYF
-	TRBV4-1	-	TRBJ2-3	TGCGCCAGCAGCCGCCAGGACAGCAACACAGATACGCAGTATTTT	CASSRQDSNTDTQYF
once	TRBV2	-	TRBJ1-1	TGTGCCAGCAGCCCGGACTCCGTGACTGAAGCTTTCTTT	CASSPDSVTEAFF
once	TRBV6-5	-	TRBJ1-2	TGTGCCAGCAGTACCTTGGGGGGGGAATTCTATGGCTACACCTTC	CASSTLGGEFYGYTF
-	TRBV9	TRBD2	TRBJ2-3	TGTGCCAGCAGCGTAGCTAGCGGGAGAAGCACAGATACGCAGTATTTT	CASSVASGRSTDTQYF
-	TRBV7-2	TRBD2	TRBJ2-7	TGTGCCAGCAGCTCGGGACTAGCGGGACGCTACGAGCAGTACTTC	CASSSGLAGRYEQYF
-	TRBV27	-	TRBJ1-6	TGTGCCAGCAGTTATAGTTTTGGGGCCAAGAATTCACCCCTCCACTTT	CASSYSFGAKNSPLHF
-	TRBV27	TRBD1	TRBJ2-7	TGTGCCAGCAGTTTAGGCCCGGACAGGGGATCTAACGAGCAGTACTTC	CASSLGPDRGSNEQYF
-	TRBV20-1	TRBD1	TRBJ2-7	TGCAGTACCTACAGGGGTCTCGAGCAGTACTTC	CSTYRGLEQYF
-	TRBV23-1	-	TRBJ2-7	TGCGCCAGCAGTCAAGGCCCCAGACTCTCCTACGAGCAGTACTTC	CASSQGPRLSYEQYF
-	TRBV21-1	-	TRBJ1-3	TGTGCCAGCACCAGGGACAGTGGGTCCGGAAACACCATATATTTT	CASTRDSGSGNTIYF
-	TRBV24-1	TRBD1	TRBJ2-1	TGTGCCACCAGTGATTCCGGGACAGGGGACCCCCTTCTCTACAATGAGCAGTTCTTC	CATSDSGTGDPLLYNEQFF
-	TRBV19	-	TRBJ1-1	TGTGCCAGTAGTCCGAACGTCTTGTTCAGGTCTAGGGGGACTGAAGCTTTCTTT	CASSPNVLFRSRGTEAFF
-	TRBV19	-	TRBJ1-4	TGTGCCAGTAGTACCTCGACAGGCTTTAAGGGAACTAATGAAAAACTGTTTTTT	CASSTSTGFKGTNEKLFF
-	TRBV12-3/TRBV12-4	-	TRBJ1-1	TGTGCCAGCAGCCCCGTCTCTGAAGCTTTCTTT	CASSPVSEAFF
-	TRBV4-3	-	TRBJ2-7	TGCGCCAGCAGCCAAGATCGAAACAGGGAGCAGTACTTC	CASSQDRNREQYF
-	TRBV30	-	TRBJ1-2	TGTGCCTGGATAAGGGGTGAAGCTAACTATGGCTACACCTTC	CAWIRGEANYGYTF
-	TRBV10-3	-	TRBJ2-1	TGTGCCATCAATCAGGGCGCCTACAATGAGCAGTTCTTC	CAINQGAYNEQFF
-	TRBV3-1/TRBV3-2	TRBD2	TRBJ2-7	TGTGCCAGCAGCCAAGGTGGGACTAGAGCACCTAAGCAGTACTTC	CASSQGGTRAPKQYF